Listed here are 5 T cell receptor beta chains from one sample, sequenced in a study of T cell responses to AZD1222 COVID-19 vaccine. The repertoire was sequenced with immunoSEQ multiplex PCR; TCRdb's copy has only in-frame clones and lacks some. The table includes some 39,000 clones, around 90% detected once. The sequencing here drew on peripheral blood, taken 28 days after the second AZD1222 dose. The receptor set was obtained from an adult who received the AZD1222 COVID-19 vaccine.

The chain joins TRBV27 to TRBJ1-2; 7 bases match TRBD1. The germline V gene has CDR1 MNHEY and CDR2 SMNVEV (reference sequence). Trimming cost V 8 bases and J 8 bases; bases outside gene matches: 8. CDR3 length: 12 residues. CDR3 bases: TGTGCCAGCTTATCGCCAGGGGGAGGCTACACCTTC. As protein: CASLSPGGGYTF.

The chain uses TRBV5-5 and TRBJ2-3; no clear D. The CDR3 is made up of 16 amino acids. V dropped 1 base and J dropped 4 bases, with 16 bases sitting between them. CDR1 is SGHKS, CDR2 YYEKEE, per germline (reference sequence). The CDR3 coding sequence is TGTGCCAGCAGCTTGTACCGTAAAGGCCCCGCAGATACGCAGTATTTT. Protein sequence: CASSLYRKGPADTQYF.

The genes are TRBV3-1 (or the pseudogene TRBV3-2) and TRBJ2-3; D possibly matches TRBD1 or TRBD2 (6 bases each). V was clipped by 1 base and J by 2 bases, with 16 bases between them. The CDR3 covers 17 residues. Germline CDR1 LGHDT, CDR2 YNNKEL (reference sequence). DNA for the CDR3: TGTGCCAGCAGCCAAGCACCTCCGGGGGCACTCACAGATACGCAGTATTTT. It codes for CASSQAPPGALTDTQYF.

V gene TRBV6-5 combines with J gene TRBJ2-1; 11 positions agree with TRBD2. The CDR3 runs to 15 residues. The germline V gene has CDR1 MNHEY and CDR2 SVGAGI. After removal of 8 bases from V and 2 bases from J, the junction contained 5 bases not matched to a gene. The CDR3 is CASSTSGGTYNEQFF. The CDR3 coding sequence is TGTGCCAGCTCCACTAGCGGGGGTACCTACAATGAGCAGTTCTTC.

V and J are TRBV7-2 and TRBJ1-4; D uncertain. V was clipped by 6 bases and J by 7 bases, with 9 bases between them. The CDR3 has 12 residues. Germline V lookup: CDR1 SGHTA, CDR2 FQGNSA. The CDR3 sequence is CASSEGGEKLFF. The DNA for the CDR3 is TGTGCCAGCAGTGAGGGAGGTGAAAAACTGTTTTTT.